One sample yielded the 3 T cell receptor beta chains listed below, sequenced in a study of neurological immune-mediated disorders. TCRdb independently ran MiXCR on the 5' RACE reads; one entry per CDR3 protein. Of tens of thousands of distinct CDR3 sequences listed, roughly 3.2% were seen once; the top ten hold about 3.5%. Material: PBMCs. These receptors originate from a middle-aged man with multiple sclerosis.

On this clonotype: It may be a read error: a sequence one base away is much more abundant. CDR3 bases: TGTGCCAGCAGCCAAGATACGTCAGGAAAAACCATATATTTT. Protein: CASSQDTSGKTIYF. The gene calls are TRBV4-2 and TRBJ1-3, with D uncertain. The CDR3 totals 14 residues. CDR1 and CDR2 (germline): LGHNA, YNFKEQ.

Many counts were recorded for this clonotype. The chain has TRBV6-6 and TRBJ2-7, with TRBD2 matching 8 bases. The germline gives CDR1 MNHNY, CDR2 SVGAGI (reference sequence). V lost 0 bases and J lost 4; bases outside the gene matches: 8. The CDR3 has 16 amino acids. The CDR3 sequence is CASSYSVSGSGYEQYF. The CDR3 DNA sequence: TGTGCCAGCAGTTACTCGGTGAGCGGGAGTGGGTACGAGCAGTACTTC.

This clonotype was picked up many times. This sequence joins TRBV25-1 and TRBJ2-7; 7 bases are a match to TRBD1. Germline V CDR1 and CDR2: MGHDK, SYGVNS. The V segment lost 5 bases and the J segment 4 bases; nucleotides outside the gene matches: 8. The CDR3 is 14 residues long. The CDR3 loop reads CASSPVGQRYEQYF. CDR3 coding DNA: TGTGCCAGCAGTCCCGTGGGACAGAGATACGAGCAGTACTTC.